A single sample gave rise to the 11 T cell receptor beta chains below, sequenced in a study of shared clonotypes between healthy human individuals. This table comes from immunoSEQ multiplex PCR, and its TCRdb copy is limited to in-frame clones, with some not included. Altogether over a million clones are present, approximately 97% being singletons, with the ten largest covering approximately 1.1%. The sequenced sample was naive CD4+ T cells sorted from blood. Subset noted: CD45RA+ positively selected. All receptors derive from a man younger than 40 in good health.

This chain uses TRBV28 with TRBJ2-7; no firm D call. Germline V gene sequence: CDR1 MDHEN, CDR2 SYDVKM. The CDR3 is made up of 13 amino acids. The V and J ends lost 4 bases and 2 bases respectively, with 9 bases between them. The CDR3 nucleotides are TGTGCCAGCAGTTCGTACGCGACCTACGAGCAGTACTTC. Encoded protein: CASSSYATYEQYF.

The chain links TRBV5-1 to TRBJ2-3; 8 nucleotides match TRBD2. Looked up from germline, CDR1 is SGHRS and CDR2 is YFSETQ. The CDR3 has 17 amino acids. Losses at the gene ends were 0 bases for V and 7 bases for J; bases not matched to a gene: 13. This CDR3 is CASSLVSPGLVGHTQYF. CDR3 in DNA: TGCGCCAGCAGCTTGGTAAGCCCGGGACTAGTAGGACATACGCAGTATTTT.

The rearrangement links TRBV5-4 to TRBJ2-5; TRBD1 might be the D (6 bases). The V gene's germline CDR1 is SGHNT and CDR2 YYREEE (reference sequence). The CDR3 extends over 15 amino acids. The V gene lost 5 bases and the J gene lost 2 bases, with 16 bases spanning the gap. The DNA of the CDR3 is TGTGCCAGCAGTGATAGAGGACAGAAACAAGAGACCCAGTACTTC. Its translation is CASSDRGQKQETQYF.

The rearrangement joins TRBV10-2 to TRBJ2-7; 10 positions match TRBD1. V trimming: 8 bases; J trimming: 4 bases; junction bases outside the gene matches: 8. Germline V gene data show CDR1 as WSHSY and CDR2 as SAAADI. The CDR3 length is 14 residues. CDR3 bases: TGCGCCAGCGTAAGGACAGGGGGATCTTACGAGCAGTACTTC. Protein product: CASVRTGGSYEQYF.

The chain recombines TRBV2 with TRBJ2-1; tentatively, D is TRBD1 or TRBD2 (6 bases each). This CDR3 region has 13 residues. Germline CDR1 is SNHLY and CDR2 is FYNNEI. V lost 7 bases, J lost 3 bases, and 10 bases lay in between. Here the CDR3 reads CASNGGGYNEQFF. In nucleotides, the CDR3 is TGTGCCAGCAACGGGGGCGGCTACAATGAGCAGTTCTTC.

The CDR3 nucleotides are TGTGCCAGCAGCTTGTACCAACGGGGGGAGGGTGCTTTCTTT. Translating it yields CASSLYQRGEGAFF. This chain links TRBV5-6 with TRBJ1-1; a possible D gene is TRBD1 (5 bases). The CDR3 is 14 residues long. V lost 1 base and J lost 11, with 18 bases in between. Per the germline V gene, CDR1 is SGHDT and CDR2 is YYEEEE.

This chain joins TRBV18 and TRBJ1-1; D gene unclear. Germline CDR1 KGHSH, CDR2 LQKENI. V was pared by 0 bases and J by 8 bases, with 10 bases between. The CDR3 totals 13 residues. DNA of the CDR3: TGTGCCAGCTCACCACCGGTCAGAGAGGAAGCTTTCTTT. Protein: CASSPPVREEAFF. Full variable domain (missing parts from reference TRBV18 and TRBJ1-1): NAGVMQNPRHLVRRRGQEARLRCSPMKGHSHVYWYRQLPEEGLKFMVYLQKENIIDESGMPKERFSAEFPKEGPSILRIQQVVRGDSAAYFCASSPPVREEAFFGQGTRLTVV.

CDR3 amino acids: CASRWTSGSYDTQYF. The CDR3 DNA sequence: TGTGCCAGCAGGTGGACTAGCGGGAGCTATGATACGCAGTATTTT. The J gene is TRBJ2-3, the V gene TRBV7-9; 13 nucleotides align to TRBD2. CDR3 length: 15 residues. Germline loops: CDR1 SEHNR, CDR2 FQNEAQ (reference sequence). V shed 6 bases and J 6 bases; nucleotides not matched to a gene: 6.

Only one count was recorded for this clone. The chain employs TRBV9 and TRBJ2-1, with 9 bases fitting TRBD2. Per the germline V gene, CDR1 is SGDLS and CDR2 is YYNGEE. The CDR3 length is 17 residues. Trimming removed 4 bases from V and 2 bases from J; junction bases left unmatched: 10. The CDR3 is CASSNRAPSGAYNEQFF. The CDR3 nucleotides read TGTGCCAGCAGCAACCGAGCCCCTAGCGGGGCCTACAATGAGCAGTTCTTC.

The chain recombines TRBV29-1 with TRBJ2-7; D is unclear. This CDR3 contains 10 residues. Germline loops: CDR1 SQVTM, CDR2 ANQGSEA. Trimming took off 5 bases at V and 3 bases at J, with 5 bases between the two ends. The DNA of the CDR3 is TGCAGCGTTCGAGACTACGAGCAGTACTTC. This translates into CSVRDYEQYF.

This rearrangement joins TRBV7-9 to TRBJ2-7, with D possibly TRBD2 on 6 matching bases. Trimming pared 3 bases from V and 6 bases from J, leaving 18 bases between. The CDR3 consists of 15 residues. Germline CDR1 SEHNR, CDR2 FQNEAQ (reference sequence). The CDR3 region has the DNA TGTGCCAGCAGCTTTACGGGCGGGACCTCGAGCGAGCAGTACTTC. Translation: CASSFTGGTSSEQYF.